The present entry profiles one T cell receptor beta chain with its context. What it recognizes is unknown. This record comes from a study of cytomegalovirus exposure and HLA in healthy donors. Germline CDR1 is SGHAT and CDR2 is FQNNGV. J was trimmed by 3 bases and V by 6 bases; bases with no gene match: 8. This CDR3 spans 15 amino acids. The study, taken as a whole, reports: Specificity of a few CMV-associated chains for CMV antigens was verified in vitro. When the data were analyzed later, several of the most significant clusters appeared to be linked to common viral pathogens.

Healthy bone marrow donors supplied every sample. The PCR employed 60 Vbeta primers together with 13 Jbeta primers. Sequencing was performed with immunoSEQ multiplex PCR; in TCRdb, only in-frame clones are kept and a portion is missing. The sample holds more than 85,000 clones. The gene calls are TRBV11-2 and TRBJ1-2, with 9 bases identical to TRBD1. The sample consisted of PBMCs. The sequence was obtained from a girl under 18 in good health and CMV-seropositive. CDR3 sequence reads: CASRHGTGPDYGYTF. The CDR3 nucleotides are TGTGCCAGCAGACACGGGACAGGGCCAGACTATGGCTACACCTTC.